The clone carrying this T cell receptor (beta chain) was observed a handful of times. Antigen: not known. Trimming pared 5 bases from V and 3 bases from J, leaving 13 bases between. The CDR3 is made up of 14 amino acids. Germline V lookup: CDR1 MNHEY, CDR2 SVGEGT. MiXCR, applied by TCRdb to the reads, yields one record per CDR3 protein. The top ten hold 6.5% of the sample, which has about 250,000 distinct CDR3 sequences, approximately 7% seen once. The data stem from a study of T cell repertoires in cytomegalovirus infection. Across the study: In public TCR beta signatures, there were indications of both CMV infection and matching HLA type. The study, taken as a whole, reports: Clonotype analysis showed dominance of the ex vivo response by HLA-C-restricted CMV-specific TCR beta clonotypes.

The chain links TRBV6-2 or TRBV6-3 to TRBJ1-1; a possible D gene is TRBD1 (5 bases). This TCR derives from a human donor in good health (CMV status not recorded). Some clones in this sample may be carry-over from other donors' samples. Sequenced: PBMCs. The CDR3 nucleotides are TGTGCCAGCAGTCCCCAGGGTAGCGACACTGAAGCTTTCTTT. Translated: CASSPQGSDTEAFF.